One and the same sample provided the 24 T cell receptor beta chains below, sequenced in a study of CD8+ T cells in alopecia areata (dated by TCRdb to between 2018 and 2020). The meaning of the sample's time point label: baseline before oral tofacitinib. Receptor amplification or capture employed the immunoSEQ multiplex PCR assay. For TCR sequencing, RNA was extracted from every sample and reverse transcribed into cDNA to serve as template. As stored in TCRdb, this immuneACCESS dataset retains in-frame rearrangements with V and J assigned. A fraction of the clones does not appear; measured against another copy, unresolved V genes explain less than half of the discrepancy, and the remainder lacks a known reason. The sample has 200,000 to 250,000 clones on record, around three fifths of them singletons. The top ten constitute over 0.4% of the sample. Source: CD4+ T cells sorted from blood, taken at week 0. Source of these receptors: a human donor with alopecia areata.

This clone turned up a few times. V and J are TRBV5-1 and TRBJ2-3, with 11 positions matching TRBD2. With 8 bases clipped from V and 2 bases from J, the junction kept 10 bases outside the gene matches. The CDR3 is made up of 16 amino acids. CDR1 is SGHRS, CDR2 YFSETQ, per germline. CDR3 sequence reads: CASTLDSGRATDTQYF. CDR3 nucleotides: TGCGCCAGTACCCTGGATAGCGGGAGGGCCACAGATACGCAGTATTTT.

In its sample, this clone was seen a few times. The gene calls are TRBV7-3 and TRBJ2-7; 9 bases agree with TRBD1. Germline CDR1 is SGHTA and CDR2 is FQGTGA. Unmatched junction bases numbered 4, after V lost 7 bases and J lost 0 bases. The CDR3 has 14 amino acids. DNA of the CDR3: TGTGCCAGCAAGGTACAGGGGGCCTCCTACGAGCAGTACTTC. It yields the protein CASKVQGASYEQYF.

J is TRBJ1-6 and V is TRBV9; no reliable D call. The CDR3 runs to 13 residues. Trimming pared 0 bases from V and 7 bases from J, leaving 5 bases between. Germline loops: CDR1 SGDLS, CDR2 YYNGEE. CDR3 sequence: CASSVEPNSPLHF. The CDR3 coding sequence is TGTGCCAGCAGCGTAGAACCCAATTCACCCCTCCACTTT.

This clone was picked up a small number of times. This sequence joins TRBV6-5 and TRBJ1-5, with TRBD1 identical over 8 bases. The CDR3 is 13 residues long. V shed 10 bases and J 8 bases; nucleotides not matched to a gene: 10. Germline CDR1 MNHEY, CDR2 SVGAGI. DNA of the CDR3: TGTGCCACCCAGCGGGACAGGTTGGAGCCCCAGCATTTT. Residues: CATQRDRLEPQHF.

This clone was counted a few times. This chain links TRBV4-1 with TRBJ2-6; D ambiguous. In germline, CDR1 is MGHRA, CDR2 YSYEKL. CDR3 length equals 17 residues. V lost 2 bases, J lost 4 bases, and 15 bases lay in between. CDR3 coding DNA: TGCGCCAGCAGCCAATTGGGCCGGCTCCCCGGGGCCAACGTCCTGACTTTC. As protein: CASSQLGRLPGANVLTF.

The rearrangement joins TRBV29-1 to TRBJ2-5; 8 nucleotides match TRBD1. The CDR3 extends over 17 amino acids. Germline CDR1 is SQVTM and CDR2 is ANQGSEA. Trimming at V came to 4 bases and at J to 5 bases, leaving 18 bases not matched to a gene. The CDR3 loop reads CSVGDDRGSSLWETQYF. The DNA for the CDR3 is TGCAGCGTTGGAGATGACAGGGGTTCTTCTCTATGGGAGACCCAGTACTTC.

The sample holds a few counts of this clone. The chain joins TRBV25-1 to TRBJ2-2; D not certain. CDR3 length equals 13 residues. The V end lost 7 bases, the J end lost 3 bases, and 9 bases lay between the germline ends. CDR1 is MGHDK, CDR2 SYGVNS, per germline. CDR3: CASTTSYTGELFF. CDR3 nucleotide sequence: TGTGCCAGCACGACCAGCTACACCGGGGAGCTGTTTTTT.

CDR3 nucleotides: TGTGCCAGCAGCTTATTATGGGTCCCTGCCTCTGGGGCCAACGTCCTGACTTTC. It is translated as CASSLLWVPASGANVLTF. This chain uses TRBV5-8 with TRBJ2-6; no clear D. From germline, CDR1 is SGHTS and CDR2 YDEGEE. Deletions cut 2 bases from V and 0 bases from J, with 15 bases between. The CDR3 runs to 18 residues.

The gene calls are TRBV27 and TRBJ2-6; 7 bases align to TRBD2. V trimming: 4 bases; J trimming: 3 bases; junction bases outside the gene matches: 0. The CDR3 spans 14 residues. Germline CDR1 and CDR2: MNHEY and SMNVEV (reference sequence). The CDR3 loop reads CASSWEGGANVLTF. As DNA, the CDR3 is TGTGCCAGCAGTTGGGAGGGTGGGGCCAACGTCCTGACTTTC.

This clone came up a few times. The V gene is TRBV6-5, the J gene TRBJ2-1, with 7 bases identical to TRBD2. Germline V gene lookup returns CDR1 MNHEY and CDR2 SVGAGI. The CDR3 totals 11 residues. Unmatched junction bases numbered 0, after V lost 10 bases and J lost 3 bases. Here the CDR3 reads CATSGYNEQFF. DNA for the CDR3: TGTGCCACTAGCGGCTACAATGAGCAGTTCTTC.

V and J are TRBV4-1 and TRBJ2-3, with D perhaps TRBD2 (6 bases). This CDR3 is built from 15 residues. CDR1 MGHRA and CDR2 YSYEKL come from the germline V gene. V was clipped by 4 bases and J by 3 bases, with 14 bases between them. The CDR3 is CASSPIFGSTDTQYF. The CDR3 DNA follows: TGCGCCAGCAGCCCTATTTTCGGGAGTACAGATACGCAGTATTTT.

This clone was seen a single time. The V call is TRBV5-4, the J call TRBJ1-2, with TRBD1 matching 8 bases. V lost 2 bases and J lost 6; bases outside the gene matches: 6. The CDR3 covers 14 residues. CDR1 is SGHNT, CDR2 YYREEE, per germline (reference sequence). The chain's CDR3 is CASSFLLTGDGYTF. The CDR3 nucleotides read TGTGCCAGCAGCTTCCTGTTGACAGGGGATGGCTACACCTTC.

This clone has only a few counts. Other DNA sequences in this specimen translate into the identical CDR3. The chain couples TRBV29-1 to TRBJ2-5; TRBD1 aligns across 11 bases. With V trimmed by 6 bases and J by 4 bases, 1 base remained unmatched. Germline V gives CDR1 SQVTM, CDR2 ANQGSEA. The CDR3 length is 12 residues. The CDR3: CSVDRGRETQYF. In DNA, the CDR3 is TGCAGCGTGGACAGGGGGCGAGAGACCCAGTACTTC.

The gene calls are TRBV4-1 and TRBJ2-5; D is unresolved. This CDR3 has 16 residues. Trimming removed 4 bases from V and 3 bases from J, with 18 bases in between. Germline lookup yields CDR1 MGHRA and CDR2 YSYEKL. In DNA, the CDR3 is TGCGCCAGCAGCCCATCCCTAAGTCGTGGGGAAGAGACCCAGTACTTC. Translated: CASSPSLSRGEETQYF.

This clone was seen a handful of times. The chain has TRBV30 and TRBJ2-2; 7 nucleotides line up with TRBD1. The V and J ends lost 0 bases and 5 bases, in that order; junction bases with no gene match: 9. The CDR3 is 16 residues long. CDR1 is GTSNPN, CDR2 SVGIG, per germline (reference sequence). CDR3 nucleotides: TGTGCCTGGAGTGTACAAGGAAGGGGGCGAACCGGGGAGCTGTTTTTT. This sequence encodes CAWSVQGRGRTGELFF.

The rearrangement links TRBV6-5 to TRBJ2-7; TRBD1 aligns across 7 bases. CDR1 and CDR2 from the germline V gene are MNHEY and SVGAGI. With V trimmed by 5 bases and J by 1 base, 5 bases remained unmatched. This CDR3 is built from 14 residues. CDR3 in DNA: TGTGCCAGCAGTAGGGACAGCCGTTCCTACGAGCAGTACTTC. It encodes CASSRDSRSYEQYF.

The CDR3 DNA reads TGTGCCATCAGTGAGTCGCTTATGAGTATAACCAGTCCTAACTATGGCTACACCTTC. It encodes CAISESLMSITSPNYGYTF. This chain uses TRBV10-3 with TRBJ1-2; D remains unclear. Germline assignment: CDR1 ENHRY and CDR2 SYGVKD. The CDR3 length is 19 residues. V was cut by 0 bases and J by 0 bases, with 20 bases left in between.

The J gene is TRBJ1-1, the V gene TRBV29-1; D possibly corresponds to TRBD1 (5 bases). Germline V gene sequence: CDR1 SQVTM, CDR2 ANQGSEA. The CDR3 covers 14 residues. The V gene lost 3 bases and the J gene lost 8 bases, with 19 bases spanning the gap. The CDR3 sequence: CSVDHQGALGEAFF. CDR3 sequence (DNA): TGCAGCGTTGATCATCAAGGGGCCCTCGGGGAAGCTTTCTTT.

In DNA form, the CDR3 reads TGTGCCAGCTCACCCCAGGGAGACACGAACACTGAAGCTTTCTTT. This encodes CASSPQGDTNTEAFF. The chain recombines TRBV18 with TRBJ1-1, with a weak D call TRBD1 (5 bases). V was shortened by 3 bases and J by 1 base, with 12 bases between the two germline ends. The CDR3 sequence is 15 residues long. Germline-derived CDR1 and CDR2 are KGHSH and LQKENI.

This clone was detected a few times. This sequence joins TRBV28 and TRBJ2-7; 8 nucleotides line up with TRBD1. The CDR3 length is 14 residues. The J segment lost 2 bases and the V segment lost 6 bases, leaving 6 bases of the junction unmatched. Germline V gene lookup returns CDR1 MDHEN and CDR2 SYDVKM. CDR3 coding DNA: TGTGCCAGCAGCCCCGGGACAGGTACCTACGAGCAGTACTTC. Encoded protein: CASSPGTGTYEQYF.

This chain uses TRBV11-2 with TRBJ2-7, with 14 bases lining up with TRBD2. There are 18 residues in the CDR3. V shed 5 bases and J 4 bases; nucleotides not matched to a gene: 13. Germline V CDR1 and CDR2: SGHAT, FQNNGV. The CDR3 region is CASSPLGLAGVSGYEQYF. The CDR3 nucleotides read TGTGCCAGCAGCCCATTGGGACTAGCGGGAGTAAGTGGGTACGAGCAGTACTTC. Variable domain in full (rest from reference TRBV11-2 and TRBJ2-7): EAGVAQSPRYKIIEKRQSVAFWCNPISGHATLYWYQQILGQGPKLLIQFQNNGVVDDSQLPKDRFSAERLKGVDSTLKIQPAKLEDSAVYLCASSPLGLAGVSGYEQYFGPGTRLTVT.

The V gene is TRBV6-1, the J gene TRBJ1-6; D uncertain. CDR3 size: 14 residues. CDR1 and CDR2 (germline): MNHNS, SASEGT. Trimming cost V 6 bases and J 7 bases, with 13 bases left between them. CDR3 residues: CASRRREPNSPLHF. CDR3 coding DNA: TGTGCCAGCAGACGGAGGGAACCGAATTCACCCCTCCACTTT.

This chain links TRBV7-2 with TRBJ2-5; D may correspond to TRBD1 or TRBD2 (6 bases each). Germline values: CDR1 SGHTA, CDR2 FQGNSA. V was trimmed by 4 bases and J by 2 bases, leaving 14 bases between them. The CDR3 covers 15 residues. In nucleotides, the CDR3 is TGTGCCAGCAGCTCGTGGGGGGCGGAACAAGAGACCCAGTACTTC. Translating it yields CASSSWGAEQETQYF.

This clone was detected a few times. The V gene is TRBV7-3, the J gene TRBJ2-2, with unresolved D. V shed 6 bases and J shed 5 bases, with 10 bases lying between them. The CDR3 loop spans 13 amino acids. Germline V gene data show CDR1 as SGHTA and CDR2 as FQGTGA. The CDR3 DNA follows: TGTGCCAGCAGTGACACTCCAACCGGGGAGCTGTTTTTT. Its protein is CASSDTPTGELFF.